This is a list of T cell receptor beta chains from one sample in a study of post-analysis software for immune sequencing data. TCRdb recomputed calls from the PCR reads with MiXCR, one row per CDR3 protein. The sample holds around 700,000 distinct CDR3 sequences, approximately 59% seen once. The sequenced sample was blood. The receptors here all came from a girl aged 2 to 10 with multiple sclerosis. Each CDR3 is given with its conserved first and last residue. A D gene is named only where the DNA matches it firmly. A clone size is listed for some rows: how often the clone was seen (once, few, many), or a class if it is expanded.

v_gene	abundance	j_gene	d_gene	CDR3aa	CDR3nt
TRBV7-3	-	TRBJ2-1	-	CASSLTTGGTNSYNEQFF	TGTGCCAGCAGCTTAACAACCGGAGGGACGAACTCCTACAATGAGCAGTTCTTC
TRBV12-3/TRBV12-4	once	TRBJ2-3	-	CASSPLGGPTDTQYF	TGTGCCAGCAGTCCGCTCGGGGGCCCCACAGATACGCAGTATTTT
TRBV7-2	-	TRBJ2-1	-	CASSPHPGQGNNEQFF	TGTGCCAGCAGCCCCCACCCGGGACAAGGGAACAATGAGCAGTTCTTC
TRBV5-1	few	TRBJ2-4	-	CASSLDRVNIQYF	TGCGCCAGCAGCTTGGACAGGGTAAACATTCAGTACTTC
TRBV9	-	TRBJ2-5	-	CASSVEEAVQETQYF	TGTGCCAGCAGCGTAGAGGAAGCGGTCCAGGAGACCCAGTACTTC
TRBV15	-	TRBJ2-5	-	CATSRDRSRQETQYF	TGTGCCACCAGCAGAGATCGTAGTAGACAAGAGACCCAGTACTTC
TRBV10-3	-	TRBJ2-1	-	CAISESEGFYNEQFF	TGTGCCATCAGTGAGTCGGAGGGATTTTACAATGAGCAGTTCTTC
TRBV12-3/TRBV12-4	-	TRBJ2-7	TRBD2	CASSLAHGGNEQYF	TGTGCCAGCAGTTTAGCGCACGGGGGGAATGAGCAGTACTTC
TRBV5-1	-	TRBJ2-3	-	CASSLDLHTQYF	TGCGCCAGCAGCTTGGATCTGCATACGCAGTATTTT
TRBV5-6	-	TRBJ2-6	-	CASSPQGLGGANVLTF	TGTGCCAGCAGCCCCCAGGGTCTAGGAGGGGCCAACGTCCTGACTTTC
TRBV4-1	-	TRBJ2-3	-	CASSGRSQDTQYF	TGCGCCAGCAGCGGACGTAGTCAAGATACGCAGTATTTT
TRBV14	-	TRBJ1-2	-	CASSQVPGAQNGYTF	TGTGCCAGCAGCCAAGTCCCAGGGGCGCAGAATGGCTACACCTTC